These 26 T cell receptor beta chains came from one sample sequenced in a study of blood T cell repertoires in COVID-19. The method was immunoSEQ multiplex PCR; TCRdb's version includes in-frame clones alone and lacks a portion of them. The sample contains about 130,000 clones, about 80% of which appear only once. Sequenced input: peripheral blood. These receptors were taken from a man aged 40-50 years with active or convalescent COVID-19.

The chain uses TRBV10-2 and TRBJ1-5; D is undetermined. This CDR3 contains 13 residues. V shed 6 bases and J shed 3 bases, with 9 bases lying between them. Germline CDR1 and CDR2: WSHSY and SAAADI. CDR3 protein: CASRAGYNQPQHF. CDR3 bases: TGCGCCAGCAGAGCAGGTTACAATCAGCCCCAGCATTTT.

This clone came up once. This rearrangement joins TRBV2 to TRBJ1-3; possible D gene TRBD1, 6 bases. Germline V gene lookup returns CDR1 SNHLY and CDR2 FYNNEI. Trimming left V 4 bases short and J 3 bases short, with 13 bases between. CDR3 size: 15 residues. CDR3 in amino acids: CASSVQGSFGNTIYF. CDR3 nucleotide sequence: TGTGCCAGCAGTGTCCAGGGGAGCTTTGGAAACACCATATATTTT.

V is TRBV5-6 and J is TRBJ1-4; perhaps TRBD1 as D (6 bases). Per the germline V gene, CDR1 is SGHDT and CDR2 is YYEEEE. This CDR3 comprises 14 residues. With 2 bases removed from V and 3 bases from J, the gap between germline ends came to 8 bases. CDR3 protein: CASSFRTANEKLFF. CDR3 sequence (DNA): TGTGCCAGCAGCTTTAGGACAGCTAATGAAAAACTGTTTTTT.

V usage is TRBV6-5 and J usage is TRBJ1-3; D uncertain. This CDR3 is built from 15 residues. The V gene lost 10 bases and the J gene lost 0 bases, with 16 bases spanning the gap. Germline values: CDR1 MNHEY, CDR2 SVGAGI. The chain's CDR3 is CATCLDTRSGNTIYF. The CDR3 nucleotides are TGTGCCACTTGCCTCGACACTCGCTCTGGAAACACCATATATTTT.

CDR3 region: CASSSKQGANGEKLFF. The CDR3 nucleotides are TGTGCCAGCAGTTCGAAACAGGGGGCGAACGGTGAAAAACTGTTTTTT. This chain connects TRBV25-1 to TRBJ1-4; 9 bases fit TRBD1. CDR3 length equals 16 residues. Trimming at V came to 5 bases and at J to 7 bases, leaving 11 bases not matched to a gene. Per the germline V gene, CDR1 is MGHDK and CDR2 is SYGVNS.

The rearrangement links TRBV5-4 to TRBJ2-5; 7 bases match TRBD2. Germline CDR1 reads SGHNT; CDR2 reads YYREEE (reference sequence). The CDR3 sequence is 14 residues long. V shed 3 bases, J shed 5 bases, and the junction held 7 bases outside the gene matches. Here the CDR3 DNA reads TGTGCCAGCAGCTCCCAGAGCGGGGATGAGACCCAGTACTTC. It codes for CASSSQSGDETQYF. The full variable domain, its missing parts supplied by reference TRBV5-4 and TRBJ2-5, is ETGVTQSPTHLIKTRGQQVTLRCSSQSGHNTVSWYQQALGQGPQFIFQYYREEENGRGNFPPRFSGLQFPNYSSELNVNALELDDSALYLCASSSQSGDETQYFGPGTRLLVL.

This chain connects TRBV6-1 to TRBJ1-3, with a possible D match to TRBD1 (6 bases). Germline V lookup: CDR1 MNHNS, CDR2 SASEGT. The CDR3 extends over 17 amino acids. With 3 bases removed from V and 0 bases from J, the gap between germline ends came to 15 bases. This chain's CDR3 is CASSDATGPYSGNTIYF. The CDR3, as DNA: TGTGCCAGCAGTGACGCGACAGGTCCCTACTCTGGAAACACCATATATTTT.

V gene TRBV7-2 combines with J gene TRBJ2-6; unclear D gene. Germline V lookup: CDR1 SGHTA, CDR2 FQGNSA. The CDR3 is made up of 16 amino acids. Trimming left V 2 bases short and J 0 bases short, with 8 bases between. The CDR3 spells CASSLTTSSGANVLTF. As DNA, the CDR3 is TGTGCCAGCAGCTTAACTACGAGCTCTGGGGCCAACGTCCTGACTTTC.

V usage is TRBV2 and J usage is TRBJ1-4; the D gene is possibly TRBD1 (5 bases). Per the germline V gene, CDR1 is SNHLY and CDR2 is FYNNEI. The CDR3 runs 13 residues. Trimming shortened V by 10 bases and J by 11 bases, and 20 bases separated the two germline ends. The CDR3 sequence: CAISDSPSSKLFF. As DNA, the CDR3 is TGTGCCATCTCTGACAGCCCCTCCAGCAAACTGTTTTTT.

J is TRBJ1-5 and V is TRBV19, with 10 bases identical to TRBD1. The V gene's germline CDR1 is LNHDA and CDR2 SQIVND (reference sequence). The junction had 14 bases not matched to a gene; V was cut back by 5 bases and J by 7 bases. The CDR3 runs to 17 residues. CDR3 sequence: CASSLPLTGGGSQPQHF. CDR3 nucleotide sequence: TGTGCCAGTAGTTTACCTTTGACAGGGGGCGGGAGCCAGCCCCAGCATTTT.

The chain is built from TRBV18 and TRBJ1-2, with 9 bases matching TRBD1. J was trimmed by 0 bases and V by 3 bases; bases with no gene match: 5. Germline V gene data show CDR1 as KGHSH and CDR2 as LQKENI. This CDR3 is 16 amino acids long. CDR3 DNA: TGTGCCAGCTCACCGGGACAGGGATTAGCTAACTATGGCTACACCTTC. It is translated as CASSPGQGLANYGYTF.

This sequence joins TRBV10-3 and TRBJ2-2; 7 bases align to TRBD2. Germline CDR1 is ENHRY and CDR2 is SYGVKD. The CDR3 covers 12 residues. Trimming removed 8 bases from V and 6 bases from J; junction bases left unmatched: 3. In DNA, the CDR3 is TGTGCCATCGGGAGGGAGGCCGGGGAGCTGTTTTTT. Translation: CAIGREAGELFF.

The chain is built from TRBV4-1 and TRBJ2-2; maybe TRBD1 (5 bases). CDR1 is MGHRA, CDR2 YSYEKL, per germline. The CDR3 has 16 amino acids. V was pared by 0 bases and J by 3 bases, with 11 bases between. CDR3 nucleotide sequence: TGCGCCAGCAGCCAAGAAGGGGCGGAATACACCGGGGAGCTGTTTTTT. Translating it yields CASSQEGAEYTGELFF.

This clone was seen a handful of times. This chain connects TRBV6-5 to TRBJ2-5, with D uncertain. The germline V gene encodes CDR1 MNHEY and CDR2 SVGAGI. CDR3 length: 13 residues. V was shortened by 6 bases and J by 5 bases, with 13 bases between the two germline ends. The CDR3 loop reads CASSRSVGETQYF. Written as DNA, the CDR3 is TGTGCCAGCAGCCGCTCAGTCGGGGAGACCCAGTACTTC.

The chain is built from TRBV27 and TRBJ2-5; 11 bases align to TRBD2. V lost 6 bases, J lost 3 bases, and 6 bases stayed unmatched. The CDR3 is 15 residues long. Germline lookup yields CDR1 MNHEY and CDR2 SMNVEV (reference sequence). This CDR3 is CASSQTSGGEETQYF. CDR3 bases: TGTGCCAGCAGCCAAACTAGCGGGGGAGAAGAGACCCAGTACTTC.

This CDR3 is CASSLGVIEKLFF. The CDR3 nucleotides read TGTGCCAGCAGCTTAGGAGTTATTGAAAAACTGTTTTTT. This chain connects TRBV11-2 to TRBJ1-4; no firm D call. The ends were cut back, 1 base at V and 7 bases at J, with 7 bases in the middle. This CDR3 region has 13 residues. Germline assignment: CDR1 SGHAT and CDR2 FQNNGV.

This chain links TRBV5-4 with TRBJ2-5; D perhaps matches TRBD2 (7 bases). Between the trimmed V and J ends, which lost 7 bases and 2 bases, there was a span of 18 bases. This CDR3 contains 15 residues. CDR1 and CDR2 (germline): SGHNT, YYREEE (reference sequence). In DNA form, the CDR3 reads TGTGCCAGCTCCGAAGAGGGGGGGCGGCAAGAGACCCAGTACTTC. Translating it yields CASSEEGGRQETQYF.

The V and J genes are TRBV19 and TRBJ1-5; D not resolved. Trimming shortened V by 6 bases and J by 8 bases, and 11 bases separated the two germline ends. Germline CDR1 is LNHDA and CDR2 is SQIVND (reference sequence). The CDR3 extends over 12 amino acids. CDR3 sequence (DNA): TGTGCCAGTAGCCAACGCTACGAGCCCCAGCATTTT. Protein product: CASSQRYEPQHF.

There are a few counts of this clone. Other DNA sequences within the sample encode an identical CDR3. J is TRBJ1-1 and V is TRBV5-4; a weak D match, TRBD1 (5 bases). This CDR3 is built from 15 residues. Germline-derived CDR1 and CDR2 are SGHNT and YYREEE (reference sequence). Trimming left V 4 bases short and J 3 bases short, with 16 bases between. CDR3: CASSPGGGRDTEAFF. The CDR3 DNA reads as TGTGCCAGCAGCCCCGGGGGGGGACGGGACACTGAAGCTTTCTTT.

The J gene is TRBJ2-2, the V gene TRBV6-5; D gene uncertain. This CDR3 region has 12 residues. CDR1 is MNHEY, CDR2 SVGAGI, per germline. V was trimmed by 7 bases and J by 6 bases, leaving 9 bases between them. The CDR3 sequence is CASNRYPGELFF. CDR3 nucleotide sequence: TGTGCCAGCAATCGCTATCCCGGGGAGCTGTTTTTT.

J is TRBJ2-1 and V is TRBV7-2; a possible D gene is TRBD1 (5 bases). The CDR3 spans 16 residues. The germline V gene has CDR1 SGHTA and CDR2 FQGNSA. The V end lost 2 bases, the J end lost 6 bases, and 17 bases lay between the germline ends. CDR3 protein: CASSLQGSGVGNEQFF. The CDR3 DNA reads TGTGCCAGCAGCTTACAGGGTTCAGGAGTGGGCAATGAGCAGTTCTTC.

The rearrangement uses TRBV19 and TRBJ1-4; 10 bases map to TRBD1. Germline V CDR1 and CDR2: LNHDA, SQIVND (reference sequence). The CDR3 spans 13 residues. V lost 7 bases and J lost 7; bases outside the gene matches: 3. The CDR3 loop reads CASKDRGVEKLFF. CDR3 DNA sequence: TGTGCCAGTAAGGACAGGGGGGTTGAAAAACTGTTTTTT.

This clone was seen a single time. The chain joins TRBV7-9 to TRBJ1-3; 9 bases map to TRBD1. Germline CDR1 SEHNR, CDR2 FQNEAQ (reference sequence). This CDR3 is built from 14 residues. Trimming cost V 5 bases and J 3 bases; bases outside gene matches: 2. CDR3 sequence reads: CASSKDRGGNTIYF. CDR3 bases: TGTGCCAGCAGCAAGGACAGGGGTGGAAACACCATATATTTT.

The chain combines TRBV7-9 with TRBJ1-6; 7 nucleotides match TRBD1. V shed 2 bases, J shed 6 bases, and the junction held 10 bases outside the gene matches. The CDR3 sequence is 17 residues long. The germline gives CDR1 SEHNR, CDR2 FQNEAQ (reference sequence). CDR3 in amino acids: CASSLWRNRGVNSPLHF. CDR3 bases: TGTGCCAGCAGCTTATGGCGGAACAGGGGAGTTAATTCACCCCTCCACTTT.

In this sample, this clone turned up many times. This rearrangement joins TRBV2 to TRBJ2-3; a weak D match, TRBD1 (6 bases). Germline CDR1 SNHLY, CDR2 FYNNEI. The CDR3 runs to 15 residues. V lost 4 bases, J lost 0 bases, and 11 bases lay in between. CDR3 residues: CASSAGTHSTDTQYF. CDR3 nucleotides: TGTGCCAGCAGTGCCGGGACACATAGCACAGATACGCAGTATTTT.

The CDR3, as DNA: TGCAGCGGACCACAGGGGACGATAAGCTACACCTTC. It specifies CSGPQGTISYTF. V gene TRBV29-1 combines with J gene TRBJ1-2; the match to TRBD1 covers 7 bases. Germline CDR1 SQVTM, CDR2 ANQGSEA. The CDR3 contains 12 residues. The V gene end was trimmed by 7 bases and the J gene end by 9 bases; junction bases not matched to a gene: 11.